The 17 T cell receptor beta chains reported below all come from one sample, sequenced in a study of T-cell memory formation after mild COVID-19. TCRdb used MiXCR to reprocess the 5' RACE reads, holding one entry per CDR3 protein. Here the sample spans about 470,000 distinct CDR3 sequences, approximately 23% being singletons. Sample: PBMCs or a T cell subset sorted from them (not recorded which). The receptors shown here come from an adult woman who had mild COVID-19 (a few samples of this study predate the infection). Cell type and time point are not known.

This clonotype was seen only a few times. The CDR3 reads CASSSTPKGHGYTF. CDR3 nucleotide sequence: TGTGCCAGCAGCTCAACCCCTAAGGGTCATGGCTACACCTTC. The rearrangement joins TRBV7-8 to TRBJ1-2; no clear D gene. Germline values: CDR1 SGHVS, CDR2 FQNEAQ. Trimming cost V 4 bases and J 6 bases, with 15 bases left between them. The CDR3 extends over 14 amino acids.

The rearrangement links TRBV18 to TRBJ1-1, with D perhaps matching TRBD1 (5 bases). V was shortened by 5 bases and J by 4 bases, with 23 bases between the two germline ends. The CDR3 contains 17 residues. From germline, CDR1 is KGHSH and CDR2 LQKENI. As DNA, the CDR3 is TGTGCCAGCTCATTTTCGGTGGGGGACCCCGGAGGCACTGAAGCTTTCTTT. This translates into CASSFSVGDPGGTEAFF.

In this sample, this clonotype turned up a few times. The genes are TRBV12-3 or TRBV12-4 and TRBJ2-3, with 8 bases aligning to TRBD2. Germline trimming cut 3 bases from V and 3 bases from J; bases unmatched to any gene: 8. The CDR3 totals 16 residues. CDR3 coding DNA: TGTGCCAGCAGTTTCGGCGGGAGGAGGGAGACAGATACGCAGTATTTT. Its translation: CASSFGGRRETDTQYF.

The table lists this clonotype with a few counts. V is TRBV5-1 and J is TRBJ1-1; the match to TRBD1 covers 7 bases. Germline loops: CDR1 SGHRS, CDR2 YFSETQ. The length of the CDR3 is 15 residues. V shed 3 bases and J 4 bases; nucleotides not matched to a gene: 9. The DNA for the CDR3 is TGCGCCAGCAGCTACAGACAGGGTGGATTCACTGAAGCTTTCTTT. This gives the protein CASSYRQGGFTEAFF.

This clonotype occurred a few times. V usage is TRBV2 and J usage is TRBJ2-7; 7 positions agree with TRBD2. The V gene end was trimmed by 4 bases and the J gene end by 5 bases; junction bases not matched to a gene: 11. Germline loops: CDR1 SNHLY, CDR2 FYNNEI. The CDR3 spans 15 residues. The chain's CDR3 is CASSGEGGIPHEQYF. Here the CDR3 DNA reads TGTGCCAGCAGTGGGGAGGGAGGGATCCCCCACGAGCAGTACTTC.

This clonotype was observed a handful of times. V and J are TRBV5-1 and TRBJ2-5, with D uncertain. The V gene's germline CDR1 is SGHRS and CDR2 YFSETQ. The CDR3 extends over 15 amino acids. Trimming pared 3 bases from V and 1 base from J, leaving 13 bases between. This CDR3 reads CASSWRTVAQETQYF. In DNA, the CDR3 is TGCGCCAGCAGCTGGCGGACGGTAGCCCAAGAGACCCAGTACTTC.

The chain links TRBV6-5 to TRBJ2-7; the match to TRBD1 covers 11 bases. The length of the CDR3 is 17 residues. In germline, CDR1 is MNHEY, CDR2 SVGAGI. Trimming removed 7 bases from V and 2 bases from J; junction bases left unmatched: 13. The CDR3 DNA is TGTGCCAGCATCTCTTCCCCCGGACAGGGGGCCACCTACGAGCAGTACTTC. Its translation: CASISSPGQGATYEQYF.

The rearrangement uses TRBV12-3 or TRBV12-4 and TRBJ2-7; D is unresolved. V lost 3 bases and J 5 bases, leaving 8 bases between the germline ends. The CDR3 covers 12 residues. CDR3 coding DNA: TGTGCCAGCAGTTTTGTGGGAAACGAGCAGTACTTC. Translation gives CASSFVGNEQYF.

This clonotype has just a few counts. The chain's CDR3 is CASSPGGPGSSYEQYF. CDR3 bases: TGTGCCAGCAGCCCGGGGGGTCCGGGTAGCTCCTACGAGCAGTACTTC. The rearrangement links TRBV6-1 to TRBJ2-7; 7 bases line up with TRBD2. The CDR3 extends over 16 amino acids. The V gene's germline CDR1 is MNHNS and CDR2 SASEGT. The V and J ends lost 6 bases and 0 bases, in that order; junction bases with no gene match: 11.

The genes are TRBV2 and TRBJ1-6; 7 bases align to TRBD1. This CDR3 has 14 residues. CDR1 SNHLY and CDR2 FYNNEI come from the germline V gene. The J segment lost 9 bases and the V segment lost 4 bases, leaving 6 bases of the junction unmatched. As DNA, the CDR3 is TGTGCCAGCAGTGTGAGGGGGCAAGGTTCACCCCTCCACTTT. Translating it yields CASSVRGQGSPLHF.

This chain connects TRBV5-6 to TRBJ2-7, with TRBD2 identical over 11 bases. Germline V gene sequence: CDR1 SGHDT, CDR2 YYEEEE. V dropped 6 bases and J dropped 5; count of bases not matched to a gene: 10. The CDR3 is 15 residues long. CDR3 amino acids: CASTISGRGFDEQYF. The DNA of the CDR3 is TGTGCCAGCACCATTAGCGGGAGGGGCTTCGACGAGCAGTACTTC.

This clonotype was observed a handful of times. The V and J genes are TRBV10-3 and TRBJ2-3, with 10 bases aligning to TRBD2. V was pared by 11 bases and J by 3 bases, with 8 bases of the junction left unmatched. The CDR3 covers 14 residues. Germline CDR1 reads ENHRY; CDR2 reads SYGVKD. Here the CDR3 reads CAVNGLADTDTQYF. CDR3 DNA sequence: TGTGCCGTAAACGGACTAGCGGATACAGATACGCAGTATTTT.

This clonotype has more than one count but fewer than ten. The J gene is TRBJ2-1, the V gene TRBV15, with 7 bases aligning to TRBD2. The V segment lost 5 bases and the J segment 5 bases; nucleotides outside the gene matches: 9. There are 15 residues in the CDR3. Germline values: CDR1 LNHNV, CDR2 YYDKDF (reference sequence). CDR3 protein: CATSSPRGSNNEQFF. CDR3 in DNA: TGTGCCACCAGCTCCCCCCGCGGGAGCAACAATGAGCAGTTCTTC. Full variable domain (remainder filled in from reference TRBV15 and TRBJ2-1): DAMVIQNPRYQVTQFGKPVTLSCSQTLNHNVMYWYQQKSSQAPKLLFHYYDKDFNNEADTPDNFQSRRPNTSFCFLDIRSPGLGDTAMYLCATSSPRGSNNEQFFGPGTRLTVL.

This chain links TRBV11-3 with TRBJ1-3; tentatively, D is TRBD1 (5 bases). This CDR3 is built from 14 residues. V gave up 4 bases and J gave up 2 bases, with 9 bases separating them. Per germline, CDR1 SGHNT and CDR2 YENEEA. The chain's CDR3 is CASSSGFAGNTIYF. The CDR3 DNA sequence: TGTGCCAGCAGCTCAGGGTTCGCTGGAAACACCATATATTTT.

This clonotype was seen repeatedly, ten times or more. The rearrangement links TRBV6-5 to TRBJ2-7, with a possible D match to TRBD2 (5 bases). The CDR3 is made up of 15 amino acids. V lost 0 bases and J lost 0, with 9 bases in between. Germline lookup yields CDR1 MNHEY and CDR2 SVGAGI. CDR3 protein: CASSYSAGASYEQYF. In DNA, the CDR3 is TGTGCCAGCAGTTACTCGGCGGGTGCCTCCTACGAGCAGTACTTC.

This clonotype was observed a few times. V and J are TRBV12-3 or TRBV12-4 and TRBJ2-1, with D perhaps given as TRBD1 or TRBD2 (5 bases each). Trimming left V 3 bases short and J 0 bases short, with 9 bases between. This CDR3 has 15 residues. In DNA, the CDR3 is TGTGCCAGCAGTTTTTGGGGGTACTCCTACAATGAGCAGTTCTTC. The encoded protein is CASSFWGYSYNEQFF.

The V gene is TRBV25-1, the J gene TRBJ1-2, with D perhaps matching TRBD1 (6 bases). CDR1 MGHDK and CDR2 SYGVNS come from the germline V gene. Trimming left V 3 bases short and J 5 bases short, with 10 bases between. The CDR3 is 13 residues long. In DNA form, the CDR3 reads TGTGCCAGCAGTGACAGGGGTACTTATGGCTACACCTTC. This gives the protein CASSDRGTYGYTF.